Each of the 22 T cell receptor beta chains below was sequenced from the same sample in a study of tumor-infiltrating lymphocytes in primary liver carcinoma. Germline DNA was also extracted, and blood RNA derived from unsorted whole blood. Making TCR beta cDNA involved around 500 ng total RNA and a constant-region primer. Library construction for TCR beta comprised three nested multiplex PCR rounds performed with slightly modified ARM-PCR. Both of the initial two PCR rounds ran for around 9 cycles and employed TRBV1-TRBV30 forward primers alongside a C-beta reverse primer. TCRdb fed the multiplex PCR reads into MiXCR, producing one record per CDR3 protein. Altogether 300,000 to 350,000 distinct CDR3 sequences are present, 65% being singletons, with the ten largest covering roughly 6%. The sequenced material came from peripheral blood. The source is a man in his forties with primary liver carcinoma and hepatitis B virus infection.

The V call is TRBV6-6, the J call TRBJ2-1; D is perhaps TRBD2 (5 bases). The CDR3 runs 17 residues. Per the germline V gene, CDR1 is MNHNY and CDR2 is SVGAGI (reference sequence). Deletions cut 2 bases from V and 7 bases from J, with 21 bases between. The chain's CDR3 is CASSYRIRLCLDNEQFF. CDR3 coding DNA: TGTGCCAGCAGTTACCGAATTAGACTATGTCTTGATAATGAGCAGTTCTTC.

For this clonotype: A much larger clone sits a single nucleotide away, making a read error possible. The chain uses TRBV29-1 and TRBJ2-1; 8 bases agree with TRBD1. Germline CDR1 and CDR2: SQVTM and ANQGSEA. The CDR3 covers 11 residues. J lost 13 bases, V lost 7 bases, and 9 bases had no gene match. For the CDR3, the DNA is TGCAGCGACGAAGAGGCAGGGGGCCAGTTCTTC. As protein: CSDEEAGGQFF.

The CDR3 region has the DNA TGTGCCAGCAGTTTTCCCCGGACAGGGAGCTCCTATAATTCACCCCTCCACTTT. This codes for CASSFPRTGSSYNSPLHF. V is TRBV28 and J is TRBJ1-6, with 8 bases fitting TRBD1. Germline V lookup: CDR1 MDHEN, CDR2 SYDVKM. V gave up 3 bases and J gave up 0 bases; unmatched junction bases: 7. CDR3 length: 18 amino acids.

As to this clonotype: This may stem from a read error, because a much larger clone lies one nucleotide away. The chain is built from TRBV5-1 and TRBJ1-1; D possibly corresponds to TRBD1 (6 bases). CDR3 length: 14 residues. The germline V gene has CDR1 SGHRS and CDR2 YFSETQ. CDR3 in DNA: TGCGCCAACAGCTTGGGACAAAGAAACACTGAAGCTTTCTTT. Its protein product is CANSLGQRNTEAFF.

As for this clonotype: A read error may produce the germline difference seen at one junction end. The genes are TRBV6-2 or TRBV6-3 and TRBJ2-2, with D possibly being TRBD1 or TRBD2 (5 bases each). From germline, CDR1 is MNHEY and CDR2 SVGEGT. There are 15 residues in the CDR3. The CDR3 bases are TGTGCCAGCAGTTACGACGCAAGGGACGCCGGGGAGCCGTTTTTT. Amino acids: CASSYDARDAGEPFF.

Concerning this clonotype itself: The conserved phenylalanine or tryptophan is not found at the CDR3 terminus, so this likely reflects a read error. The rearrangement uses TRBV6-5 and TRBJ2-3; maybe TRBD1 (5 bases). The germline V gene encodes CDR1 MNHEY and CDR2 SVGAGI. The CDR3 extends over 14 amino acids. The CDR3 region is CTSSYSRQTDMQYL. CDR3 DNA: TGTACCAGCAGTTACTCGAGACAGACAGATATGCAGTATTTA.

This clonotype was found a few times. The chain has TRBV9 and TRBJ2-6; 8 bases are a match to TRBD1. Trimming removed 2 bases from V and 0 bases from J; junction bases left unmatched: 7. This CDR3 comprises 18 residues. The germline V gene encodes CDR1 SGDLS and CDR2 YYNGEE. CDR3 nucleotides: TGTGCCAGCAGCGTTCAGCAGGGGGCGTTCTCTGGGGCCAACGTCCTGACTTTC. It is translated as CASSVQQGAFSGANVLTF.

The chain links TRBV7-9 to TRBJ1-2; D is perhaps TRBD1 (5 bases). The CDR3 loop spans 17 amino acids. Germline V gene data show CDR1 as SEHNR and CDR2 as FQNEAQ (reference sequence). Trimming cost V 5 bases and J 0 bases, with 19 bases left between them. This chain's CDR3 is CASSPQGVITANYGYTF. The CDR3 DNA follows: TGTGCCAGCAGCCCCCAAGGGGTCATAACAGCTAACTATGGCTACACCTTC.

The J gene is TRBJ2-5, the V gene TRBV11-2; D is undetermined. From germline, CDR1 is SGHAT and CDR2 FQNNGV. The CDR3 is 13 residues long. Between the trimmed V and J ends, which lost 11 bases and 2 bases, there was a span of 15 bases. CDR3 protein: CAGTISRQETQYF. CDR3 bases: TGTGCCGGCACCATAAGCCGTCAAGAGACCCAGTACTTC.

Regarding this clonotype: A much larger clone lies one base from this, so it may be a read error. The CDR3 DNA reads as TGTGCCAGCATGGAAACCGGGACAGGGCCTTACGAGCAGTACTTC. It translates to CASMETGTGPYEQYF. The V gene is TRBV6-5, the J gene TRBJ2-7, with 9 bases identical to TRBD1. Germline V gene data show CDR1 as MNHEY and CDR2 as SVGAGI. The trim removed 7 bases at V and 4 bases at J, leaving 11 bases unmatched. CDR3 size: 15 residues.

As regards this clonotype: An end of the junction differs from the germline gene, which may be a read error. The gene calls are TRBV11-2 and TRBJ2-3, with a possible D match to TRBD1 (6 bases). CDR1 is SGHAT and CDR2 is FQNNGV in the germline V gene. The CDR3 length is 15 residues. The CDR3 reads CAGSSSGDPTDTQYF. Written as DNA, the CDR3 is TGTGCCGGCAGCTCATCAGGGGACCCCACAGATACGCAGTATTTT. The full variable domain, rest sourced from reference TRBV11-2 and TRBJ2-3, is EAGVAQSPRYKIIEKRQSVAFWCNPISGHATLYWYQQILGQGPKLLIQFQNNGVVDDSQLPKDRFSAERLKGVDSTLKIQPAKLEDSAVYLCAGSSSGDPTDTQYFGPGTRLTVL.

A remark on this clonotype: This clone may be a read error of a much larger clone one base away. The CDR3 DNA reads as TGTGCCATCAGTGAGTCGGTCTTCGGGGTGGGAAACAATGAGCAGTTCTTC. The encoded protein is CAISESVFGVGNNEQFF. The V and J genes are TRBV10-3 and TRBJ2-1; possible D gene TRBD2, 5 bases. CDR1 and CDR2 (germline): ENHRY, SYGVKD. The CDR3 runs to 17 residues. Deletions cut 0 bases from V and 5 bases from J, with 17 bases between.

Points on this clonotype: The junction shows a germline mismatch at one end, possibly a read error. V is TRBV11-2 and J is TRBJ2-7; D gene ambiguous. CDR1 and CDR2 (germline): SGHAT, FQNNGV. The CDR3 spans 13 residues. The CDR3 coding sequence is TGTGCCAGCCGAACGAGAAGCTCCTACGAGCAGTATTTC. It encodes CASRTRSSYEQYF.

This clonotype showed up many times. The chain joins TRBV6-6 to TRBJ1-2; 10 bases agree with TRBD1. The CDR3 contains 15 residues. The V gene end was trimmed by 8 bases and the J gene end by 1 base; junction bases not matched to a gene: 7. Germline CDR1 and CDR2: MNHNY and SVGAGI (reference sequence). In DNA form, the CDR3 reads TGTGCCAGCGGCCATGGGACAGGGGATAACTATGGCTACACCTTC. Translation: CASGHGTGDNYGYTF.

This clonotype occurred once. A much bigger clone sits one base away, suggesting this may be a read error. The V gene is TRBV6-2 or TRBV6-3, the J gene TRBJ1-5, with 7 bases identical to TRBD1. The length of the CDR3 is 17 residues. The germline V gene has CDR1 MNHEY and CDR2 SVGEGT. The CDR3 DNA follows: TGTGTCAGCACCCCCGGAAGGGGGCGGATGGGCAATCAGCCCCAGCATTTT. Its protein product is CVSTPGRGRMGNQPQHF.

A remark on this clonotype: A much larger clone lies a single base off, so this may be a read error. This CDR3 is CARSQWAGDGTEAFF. CDR3 bases: TGCGCCAGAAGCCAGTGGGCCGGGGACGGCACTGAAGCTTTCTTT. This chain connects TRBV4-3 to TRBJ1-1; weak D call: TRBD1 (5 bases). Germline V gives CDR1 LGHNA, CDR2 YSLEER. There are 15 residues in the CDR3.

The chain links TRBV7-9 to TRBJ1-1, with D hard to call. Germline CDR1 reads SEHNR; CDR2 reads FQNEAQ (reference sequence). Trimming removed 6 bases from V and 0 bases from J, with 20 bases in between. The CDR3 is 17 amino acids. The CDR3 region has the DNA TGTGCCAGCAGGAAAAGTATAGCCGGTTTGATGAACACTGAAGCTTTCTTT. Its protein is CASRKSIAGLMNTEAFF. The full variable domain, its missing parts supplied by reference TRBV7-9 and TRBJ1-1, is DTGVSQNPRHKITKRGQNVTFRCDPISEHNRLYWYRQTLGQGPEFLTYFQNEAQLEKSRLLSDRFSAERPKGSFSTLEIQRTEQGDSAMYLCASRKSIAGLMNTEAFFGQGTRLTVV.

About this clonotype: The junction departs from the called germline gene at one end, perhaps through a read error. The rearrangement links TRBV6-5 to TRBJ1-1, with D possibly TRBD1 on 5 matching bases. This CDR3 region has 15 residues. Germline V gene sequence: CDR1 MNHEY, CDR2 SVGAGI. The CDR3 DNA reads TGTGCCGGCAGTTTAACGTGGACAACGAACACTGAAGCTTTCTTT. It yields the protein CAGSLTWTTNTEAFF.

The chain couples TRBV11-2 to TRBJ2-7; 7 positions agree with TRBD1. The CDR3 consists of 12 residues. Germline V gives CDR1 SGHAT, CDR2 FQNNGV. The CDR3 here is CACSSTGYEQYF. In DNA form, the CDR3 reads TGTGCATGCAGCTCGACAGGGTACGAGCAGTACTTC.

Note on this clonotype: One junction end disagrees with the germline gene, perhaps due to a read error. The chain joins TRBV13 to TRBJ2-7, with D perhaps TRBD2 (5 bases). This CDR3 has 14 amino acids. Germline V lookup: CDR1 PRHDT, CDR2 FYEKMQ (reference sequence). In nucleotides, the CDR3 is TGTGCCAGCATCCCGGGAAGCGAGGCCTACGAACAGTACTTC. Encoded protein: CASIPGSEAYEQYF. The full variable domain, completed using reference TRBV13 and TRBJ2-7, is AAGVIQSPRHLIKEKRETATLKCYPIPRHDTVYWYQQGPGQDPQFLISFYEKMQSDKGSIPDRFSAQQFSDYHSELNMSSLELGDSALYFCASIPGSEAYEQYFGPGTRLTVT.

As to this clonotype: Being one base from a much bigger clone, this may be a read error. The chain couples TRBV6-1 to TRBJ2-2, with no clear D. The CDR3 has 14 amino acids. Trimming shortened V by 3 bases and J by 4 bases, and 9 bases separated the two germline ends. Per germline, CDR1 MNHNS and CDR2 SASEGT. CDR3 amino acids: CASSEVWITGELFF. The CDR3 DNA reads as TGTGCCAGCAGTGAGGTTTGGATCACCGGGGAGCTGTTTTTT.

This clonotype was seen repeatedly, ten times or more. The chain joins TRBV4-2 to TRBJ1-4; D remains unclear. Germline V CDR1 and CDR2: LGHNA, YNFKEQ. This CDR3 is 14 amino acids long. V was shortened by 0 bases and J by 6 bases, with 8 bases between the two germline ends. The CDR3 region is CASSQDPDYEKLFF. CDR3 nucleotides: TGTGCCAGCAGCCAAGATCCGGACTATGAAAAACTGTTTTTT.